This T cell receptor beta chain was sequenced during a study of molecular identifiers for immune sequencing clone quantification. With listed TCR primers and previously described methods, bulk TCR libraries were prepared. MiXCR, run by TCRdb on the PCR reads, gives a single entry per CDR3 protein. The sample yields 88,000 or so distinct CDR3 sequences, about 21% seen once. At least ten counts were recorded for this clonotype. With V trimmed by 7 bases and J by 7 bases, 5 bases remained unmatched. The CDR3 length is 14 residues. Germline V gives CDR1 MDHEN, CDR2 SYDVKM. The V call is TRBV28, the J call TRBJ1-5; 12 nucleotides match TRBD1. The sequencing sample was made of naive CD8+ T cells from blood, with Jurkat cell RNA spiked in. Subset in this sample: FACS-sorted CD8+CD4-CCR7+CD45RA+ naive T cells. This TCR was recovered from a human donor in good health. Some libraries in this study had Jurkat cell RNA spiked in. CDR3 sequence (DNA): TGTGCCAGCAAGGGACAGGGGGCGGGACAGCCCCAGCATTTT. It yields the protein CASKGQGAGQPQHF.